This TCR beta chain was captured in a study of stem cell transplantation in POMP-related autoinflammatory disease. Background on the study: After transplant, neutrophils and platelets showed 100% graft donor chimerism through one year. Study conclusions and caveats: Unique TRB V-J gene pairings were limited in number in patients with PRAID.

Clones were read by immunoSEQ multiplex PCR, and TCRdb kept only the in-frame ones, dropping some. The data hold some 68,000 clones, with approximately 91% observed a single time. CDR1 SGHRS and CDR2 YFSETQ come from the germline V gene. V gave up 2 bases and J gave up 3 bases; unmatched junction bases: 4. CDR3 size: 14 residues. Points on this clone: Its antigen remains unknown.

The rearrangement links TRBV5-1 to TRBJ2-7, with 8 bases lining up with TRBD2. This clonotype originated in a human patient with POMP-related autoinflammation and immune dysregulation (PRAID). Some T cells could come from the graft donor. The material was CD4+ T cells from PBMCs, obtained after stem cell transplantation. The CDR3 DNA sequence: TGCGCCAGCAGCTTTAGCGGGACCCTCTACGAGCAGTACTTC. Translated, it gives CASSFSGTLYEQYF.